The rows below give T cell receptor beta chains drawn from one sample of a study of T-cell reconstitution after alpha-beta-depleted transplantation in children. TCRdb ran MiXCR on the PCR reads and lists one entry per CDR3 protein. The sample lists around 420,000 distinct CDR3 sequences; 16% were seen once. This specimen consisted of PBMCs, mostly from graft donor cells, obtained 360 days after TCRalphabeta/CD19-depleted stem cell transplant. The source is a boy under three years old who had a stem cell transplant for Wiskott-Aldrich syndrome, so the T cells may come from the graft donor. Each CDR3 is given with its conserved first and last residue. The D gene is left open where the match is weak. Expanded clones are given a class, and other clones once, few, many or no size at all.

abundance | j_gene | v_gene | d_gene | CDR3nt | CDR3aa
few | TRBJ2-7 | TRBV4-1 | - | TGCGCCAGCAGCCCCCTACTACAGCGTTTTCTGGACGAGCAGTACTTC | CASSPLLQRFLDEQYF
- | TRBJ2-7 | TRBV10-3 | - | TGTGCCATCAGTGAGGGGGGCGGGGAGTACGAGCAGTACTTC | CAISEGGGEYEQYF
once | TRBJ2-2 | TRBV27 | TRBD2 | TGTGCCAGCAGTTTCTACGGGAGGGCCAGGACCGGGGAGCTGTTTTTT | CASSFYGRARTGELFF
few | TRBJ1-5 | TRBV20-1 | - | TGCAGTGCTAGGGGATCGGGCAATCAGCCCCAGCATTTT | CSARGSGNQPQHF
- | TRBJ2-3 | TRBV20-1 | - | TGCAGTGCTAGAGCGGGCATACACACAGATACGCAGTATTTT | CSARAGIHTDTQYF
few | TRBJ2-3 | TRBV18 | - | TGTGCCAGCTCACTAAGGTCCGGTCGCACAGATACGCAGTATTTT | CASSLRSGRTDTQYF
- | TRBJ2-7 | TRBV24-1 | - | TGTGCCACCAGTGATTTGGGGACCGTCGGGCAGTACTTC | CATSDLGTVGQYF
- | TRBJ2-7 | TRBV11-1 | TRBD1 | TGTGCCAGCAGCCGAGGGACAGGGGGCATCGTAACCTCACGAGATTACGAGCAGTACTTC | CASSRGTGGIVTSRDYEQYF
- | TRBJ2-7 | TRBV11-2 | - | TGTGCCAGCAGCTTCGTGCAGGCCCAACCTCACGAGCAGTACTTC | CASSFVQAQPHEQYF
- | TRBJ2-3 | TRBV3-1 | TRBD2 | TGTGCCAGCAGACAAGATCTTCTAGCGGGGGCCACAGATACGCAGTATTTT | CASRQDLLAGATDTQYF
- | TRBJ1-1 | TRBV7-9 | TRBD1 | TGTGCCAGCAGCTTAGCCCCGGGACAGGCCATGAACACTGAAGCTTTCTTT | CASSLAPGQAMNTEAFF
- | TRBJ2-2 | TRBV5-1 | - | TGCGCCAGCAGCGGAGTCAGGGGAACCGGGGAGCTGTTTTTT | CASSGVRGTGELFF
- | TRBJ2-5 | TRBV7-2 | - | TGTGCCAGCAGCTTAAAAAAGGGTAGTCCCTTTCAAGAGACCCAGTACTTC | CASSLKKGSPFQETQYF
few | TRBJ1-6 | TRBV20-1 | TRBD1 | TGCAGTGCTCTGACAGGGACTAATTCACCCCTCCACTTT | CSALTGTNSPLHF
- | TRBJ2-3 | TRBV12-3/TRBV12-4 | TRBD2 | TGTGCCAGCAGTTTCCCCCCCGGGACTAGCGGGAGCGGTGGTAGCACAGATACGCAGTATTTT | CASSFPPGTSGSGGSTDTQYF
few | TRBJ2-7 | TRBV13 | - | TGTGCCAGCAGCCGTATTTCCCTGGAGCAGTACTTC | CASSRISLEQYF
- | TRBJ1-1 | TRBV6-1 | TRBD1 | TGTGCCAGCAGCCCGGGACAGGGAACTGAAGCTTTCTTT | CASSPGQGTEAFF
many | TRBJ1-1 | TRBV7-9 | - | TGTGCCAGCAGCTGGCTTGGTGACACTGAAGCTTTCTTT | CASSWLGDTEAFF
few | TRBJ2-2 | TRBV12-3/TRBV12-4 | - | TGTGCCAGCAGCCGACTAGTTTCCGGGGAGCTGTTTTTT | CASSRLVSGELFF
- | TRBJ2-7 | TRBV12-3/TRBV12-4 | TRBD2 | TGTGCCAGCAGCGCCAGCGGGGCCCCAGGTCCCTACGAGCAGTACTTC | CASSASGAPGPYEQYF